This T cell receptor beta chain comes out of a study of beta chain features in type 1 diabetes. Reverse transcribing all isolated RNA meant expressed TCRB transcripts were sequenced. Method: immunoSEQ multiplex PCR; TCRdb's copy keeps in-frame clones and lacks some. This repertoire shows under 950,000 clones, around a sixth found once; its top ten account for around 0.02%. The collection from each donor was one heparinised blood draw averaging roughly 100 mL. V gave up 0 bases and J gave up 2 bases, with 5 bases separating them. This CDR3 comprises 13 residues. Germline-derived CDR1 and CDR2 are LNHNV and YYDKDF (reference sequence).

The J gene is TRBJ2-7, the V gene TRBV15; no definite D call. The TCR originated in a young woman in good health. Specimen: naive CD4+ T cells from blood. CDR3 nucleotide sequence: TGTGCCACCAGCAGAGATACTGCCTACGAGCAGTACTTC. Translated: CATSRDTAYEQYF.